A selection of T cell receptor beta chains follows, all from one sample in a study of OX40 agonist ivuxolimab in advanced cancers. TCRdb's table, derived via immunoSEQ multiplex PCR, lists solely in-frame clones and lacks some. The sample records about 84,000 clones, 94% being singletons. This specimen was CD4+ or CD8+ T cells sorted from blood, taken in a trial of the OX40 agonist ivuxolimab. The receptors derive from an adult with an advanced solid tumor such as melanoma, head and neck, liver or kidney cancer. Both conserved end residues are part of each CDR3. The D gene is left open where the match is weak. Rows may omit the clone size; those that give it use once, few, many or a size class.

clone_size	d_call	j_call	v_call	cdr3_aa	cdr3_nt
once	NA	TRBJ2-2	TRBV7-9	CALTSLYTGELFF	TGTGCCTTAACTAGCTTATACACCGGGGAGCTGTTTTTT
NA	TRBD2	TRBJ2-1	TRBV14	CASSQGRLARNNEQFF	TGTGCCAGCAGCCAAGGTAGACTAGCGAGAAACAATGAGCAGTTCTTC
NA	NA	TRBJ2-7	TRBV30	CAWSVGASYEQYF	TGTGCCTGGAGTGTAGGCGCGTCCTACGAGCAGTACTTC
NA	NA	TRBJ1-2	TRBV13	CASSQEGGSLSYGYTF	TGTGCCAGCAGCCAGGAGGGCGGGAGTTTGTCCTATGGCTACACCTTC
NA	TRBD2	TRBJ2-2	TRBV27	CASSLSPAGGTNTGELFF	TGTGCCAGCAGTTTATCCCCAGCCGGGGGGACGAACACCGGGGAGCTGTTTTTT
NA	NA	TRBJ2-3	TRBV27	CASSHYAEADTQYF	TGTGCCAGCAGCCACTACGCAGAGGCAGATACGCAGTATTTT
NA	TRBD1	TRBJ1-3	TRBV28	CASGQYAGGSGNTIYF	TGTGCCAGCGGACAATACGCAGGGGGCTCTGGAAACACCATATATTTT
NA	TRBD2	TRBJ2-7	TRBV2	CASRGGLAGNRWHEQYF	TGTGCCAGCAGAGGGGGACTAGCGGGAAACCGATGGCACGAGCAGTACTTC
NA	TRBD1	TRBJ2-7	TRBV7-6	CASSDRDRGAYEQYF	TGTGCCAGCAGCGATCGGGACAGGGGAGCCTACGAGCAGTACTTC
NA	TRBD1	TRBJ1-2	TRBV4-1	CASSQGARGAGYGYTF	TGCGCCAGCAGCCAGGGGGCCAGGGGGGCGGGCTATGGCTACACCTTC
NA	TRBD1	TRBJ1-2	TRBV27	CASTSGTGIHGYTF	TGTGCCAGCACTTCCGGGACAGGGATTCATGGCTACACCTTC
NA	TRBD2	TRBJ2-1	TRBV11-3	CASSTRTSGGYNEQFF	TGTGCCAGCAGCACTAGGACTAGCGGGGGCTACAATGAGCAGTTCTTC
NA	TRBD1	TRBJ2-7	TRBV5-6	CASSLGDRGEQYF	TGTGCCAGCAGCTTGGGGGACAGGGGTGAGCAGTACTTC
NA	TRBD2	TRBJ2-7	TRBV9	CASSEQGTSGYYEQYF	TGTGCCAGCAGCGAGCAAGGGACTAGCGGTTATTACGAGCAGTACTTC
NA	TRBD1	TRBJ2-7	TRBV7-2	CASSLATGTYEQYF	TGTGCCAGCAGCTTAGCGACAGGGACCTACGAGCAGTACTTC
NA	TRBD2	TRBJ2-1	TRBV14	CASSQISGLAFLNEQFF	TGTGCCAGCAGCCAAATCTCTGGACTAGCTTTCTTAAATGAGCAGTTCTTC
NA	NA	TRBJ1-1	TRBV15	CATKRVASDTEAFF	TGTGCCACCAAGCGGGTGGCCTCGGACACTGAAGCTTTCTTT
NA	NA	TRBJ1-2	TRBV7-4	CASSLRTGKASDSGYTF	TGTGCCAGCAGCTTACGAACAGGGAAGGCTAGTGACTCTGGCTACACCTTC
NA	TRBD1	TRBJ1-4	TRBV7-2	CASSLDGGGARWEKLFF	TGTGCCAGCAGCTTAGATGGAGGGGGCGCAAGATGGGAAAAACTGTTTTTT
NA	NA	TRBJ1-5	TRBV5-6	CASSLGGRGINQPQHF	TGTGCCAGCAGCTTGGGGGGCCGCGGGATCAATCAGCCCCAGCATTTT
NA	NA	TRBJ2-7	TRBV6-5	CASSYVRGYEQYF	TGTGCCAGCAGCTACGTCAGGGGCTACGAGCAGTACTTC
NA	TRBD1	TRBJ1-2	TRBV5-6	CASSYQGGSNYGYTF	TGTGCCAGCAGCTACCAGGGGGGATCTAACTATGGCTACACCTTC
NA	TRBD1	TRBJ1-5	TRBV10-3	CAISEGQGGNQPQHF	TGTGCCATCAGTGAGGGACAGGGAGGCAATCAGCCCCAGCATTTT
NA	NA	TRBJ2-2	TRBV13	CASSLGGPHGELFF	TGTGCCAGCAGCCTGGGGGGGCCGCACGGGGAGCTGTTTTTT
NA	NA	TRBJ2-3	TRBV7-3	CASSLTRASTDTQYF	TGTGCCAGCAGCTTAACCAGGGCTAGCACAGATACGCAGTATTTT
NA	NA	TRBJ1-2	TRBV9	CASSVGTTLVYGYTF	TGTGCCAGCAGCGTAGGTACCACTTTGGTCTATGGCTACACCTTC